The entry below describes one T cell receptor beta chain. The antigen remains unidentified. The data were produced by immunoSEQ multiplex PCR, yet TCRdb's version contains in-frame clones alone and is incomplete. Among roughly 120,000 clones listed, approximately 90% were seen once. Second-dose intervals near 4 or 12 weeks were combined. This entry is derived from a study of T cell responses to AZD1222 COVID-19 vaccine. V lost 5 bases and J 7 bases, leaving 7 bases between the germline ends. The CDR3 spans 11 residues. Study results and caveats: Donors in the cohort were predominantly white British and more often female, and clonal diversity was possibly underestimated. There were vaccine-associated CD4 TCRs across spike, dominant at 160-218 and 743-854.

The specimen comprised peripheral blood, sampled 28 days after the second AZD1222 dose. The receptor's source is an adult who received the AZD1222 COVID-19 vaccine. The chain couples TRBV12-3 or TRBV12-4 to TRBJ2-3; D ambiguous. This chain's CDR3 is CASSDPYTQYF. CDR3 coding DNA: TGTGCCAGCAGTGACCCATATACGCAGTATTTT.